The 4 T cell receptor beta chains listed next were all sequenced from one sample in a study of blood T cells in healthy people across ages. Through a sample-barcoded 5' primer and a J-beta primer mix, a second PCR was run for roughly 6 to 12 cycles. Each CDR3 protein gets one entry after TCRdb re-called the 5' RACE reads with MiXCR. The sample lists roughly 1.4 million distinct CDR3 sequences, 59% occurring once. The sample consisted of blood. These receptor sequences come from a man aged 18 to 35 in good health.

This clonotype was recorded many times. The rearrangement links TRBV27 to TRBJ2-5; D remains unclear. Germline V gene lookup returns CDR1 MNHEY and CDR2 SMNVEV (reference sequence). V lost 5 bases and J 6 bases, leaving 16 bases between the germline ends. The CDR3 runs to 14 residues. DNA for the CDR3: TGTGCCAGCAGTAGGAGTGGTGTAGTCAAGACCCAGTACTTC. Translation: CASSRSGVVKTQYF.

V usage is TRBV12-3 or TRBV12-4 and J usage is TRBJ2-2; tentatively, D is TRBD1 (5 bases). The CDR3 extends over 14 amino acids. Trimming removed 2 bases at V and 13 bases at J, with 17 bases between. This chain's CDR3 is CASSLLTRRQGLFF. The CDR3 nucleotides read TGTGCCAGCAGTTTACTTACCCGGCGGCAGGGGCTGTTTTTT.

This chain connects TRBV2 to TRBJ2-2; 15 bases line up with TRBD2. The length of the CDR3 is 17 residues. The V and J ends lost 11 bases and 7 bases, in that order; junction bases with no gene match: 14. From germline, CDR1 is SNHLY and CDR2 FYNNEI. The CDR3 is CAGNPGLAGGQVGELFF. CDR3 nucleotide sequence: TGTGCCGGCAATCCCGGACTAGCGGGGGGGCAGGTCGGGGAGCTGTTTTTT.

This CDR3 reads CSASRGRNEQFF. The DNA for the CDR3 is TGCAGTGCGTCGAGGGGACGGAATGAGCAGTTCTTC. The gene calls are TRBV20-1 and TRBJ2-1; D may correspond to TRBD1 or TRBD2 (5 bases each). Germline values: CDR1 DFQATT, CDR2 SNEGSKA (reference sequence). V was shortened by 6 bases and J by 7 bases, with 13 bases between the two germline ends. CDR3 length: 12 amino acids.